This T cell receptor (beta chain) derives from a study of T cells in women clearing cervical HPV infection. Measured with immunoSEQ multiplex PCR; TCRdb has only the in-frame clones, and not every one. The sample data list fewer than 40,000 clones. The V gene's germline CDR1 is SEHNR and CDR2 FQNEAQ (reference sequence). This CDR3 is 12 amino acids long. Trimming pared 7 bases from V and 7 bases from J, leaving 11 bases between. Notes on this clone: The read gets to within 3 residues of the CDR3 end, and the germline J gene fills in the rest.

V and J are TRBV7-9 and TRBJ2-1, with a tentative D call TRBD2 (6 bases). Input material: blood buffy coat. This clonotype was obtained from a woman aged 18-70 years with a cervical HPV16 infection that either progressed to CIN3+ or cleared (not recorded which). The CDR3 DNA, read in part, is TGTGCCAGCACCTCACGGGGGAATGAG. Its protein product is CASTSRGNE. The CDR3, in full, reads CASTSRGNEQFF.